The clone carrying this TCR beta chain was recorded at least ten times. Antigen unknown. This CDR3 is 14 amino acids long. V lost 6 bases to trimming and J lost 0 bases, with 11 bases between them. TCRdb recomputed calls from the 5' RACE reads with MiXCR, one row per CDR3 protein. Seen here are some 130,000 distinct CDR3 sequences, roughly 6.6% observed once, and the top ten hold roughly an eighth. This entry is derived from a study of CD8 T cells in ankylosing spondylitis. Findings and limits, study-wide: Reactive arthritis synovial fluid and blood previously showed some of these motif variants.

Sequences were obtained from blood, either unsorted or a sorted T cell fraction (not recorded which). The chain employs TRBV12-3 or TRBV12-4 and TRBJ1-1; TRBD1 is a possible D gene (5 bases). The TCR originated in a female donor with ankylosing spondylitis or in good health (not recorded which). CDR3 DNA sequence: TGTGCCAGCAGCCCGGGACGTATGAACACTGAAGCTTTCTTT. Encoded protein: CASSPGRMNTEAFF.